These T cell receptor beta chains were read from a single sample in a study of cytomegalovirus exposure and HLA in healthy donors. The data were produced by immunoSEQ multiplex PCR, yet TCRdb's version contains in-frame clones alone and is incomplete. The sample yields fewer than 150,000 clones, about 75% seen once. The sequenced material came from PBMCs. These receptors were taken from a man between 60 and 75 years old in good health and CMV-seropositive. The CDR3 runs from the conserved cysteine through the conserved F or W. The D gene is left open where the match is weak. Clone size is stated in some rows and not others, as once, few, many or a class when expanded.

d_call,clone_size,j_call,v_call,cdr3_aa,cdr3_nt
TRBD2,NA,TRBJ2-5,TRBV7-6,CASGLAGGPGEQYF,TGTGCCAGCGGGCTAGCGGGGGGGCCGGGAGAGCAGTACTTC
NA,NA,TRBJ2-7,TRBV2,CASSLQGNHGQYF,TGTGCCAGCAGCCTACAGGGAAACCACGGGCAGTACTTC
NA,once,TRBJ1-1,TRBV5-4,CASSFRGGNTEAFF,TGTGCCAGCAGCTTTCGGGGGGGGAACACTGAAGCTTTCTTT
NA,NA,TRBJ2-7,TRBV7-6,CASSLGGGRAPYEQYF,TGTGCCAGCAGCTTAGGGGGGGGGCGGGCCCCCTACGAGCAGTACTTC
TRBD1,NA,TRBJ1-5,TRBV6-5,CASSSKTGQGNQPQHF,TGTGCCAGCAGTTCCAAGACAGGGCAGGGCAATCAGCCTCAGCATTTT
TRBD1,NA,TRBJ2-3,TRBV19,CASSIRDRDRRQYF,TGTGCCAGTAGTATACGGGACAGGGACAGAAGGCAGTATTTT
TRBD1,NA,TRBJ1-2,TRBV19,CATSPRTGDYGYTF,TGTGCCACATCTCCGAGGACAGGGGACTATGGCTACACCTTC
TRBD1,few,TRBJ1-2,TRBV15,CATGTANYGYTF,TGTGCCACCGGGACAGCGAACTATGGCTACACCTTC
TRBD2,NA,TRBJ2-7,TRBV27,CASSREAGLSSYEQYF,TGTGCCAGCAGTCGGGAAGCGGGACTCAGCTCCTACGAGCAGTACTTC
NA,NA,TRBJ1-1,TRBV6-4,CASSSSSTALSTEAFF,TGTGCCAGCAGTTCTTCTTCGACAGCCCTTTCCACTGAAGCTTTCTTT
TRBD2,NA,TRBJ2-7,TRBV7-9,CASSLAAGGPYEQYF,TGTGCCAGCAGCTTAGCGGCGGGAGGCCCCTACGAGCAGTACTTC
NA,NA,TRBJ2-7,TRBV6-5,CASSYSGTIQSEQYF,TGTGCCAGCAGTTACTCAGGGACAATTCAAAGCGAGCAGTACTTC
NA,NA,TRBJ2-1,TRBV4-1,CASSQGEAYNEQFF,TGCGCCAGCAGCCAGGGGGAGGCCTACAATGAGCAGTTCTTC
TRBD2,few,TRBJ2-1,TRBV11-2,CASRPARGLAGGQNEQFF,TGTGCCAGCAGACCCGCCCGCGGCCTAGCGGGGGGGCAGAATGAGCAGTTCTTC
TRBD1,NA,TRBJ2-7,TRBV5-1,CASSQVTGTASYEQYF,TGCGCCAGCAGCCAAGTAACCGGGACAGCCTCCTACGAGCAGTACTTC
NA,few,TRBJ2-6,TRBV5-4,CASSPRSSGANVLTF,TGTGCCAGCAGCCCGAGGAGCTCTGGGGCCAACGTCCTGACTTTC
NA,NA,TRBJ1-1,TRBV15,CATSRTDRNTEAFF,TGTGCCACCAGCAGGACGGACAGGAACACTGAAGCTTTCTTT
TRBD1,NA,TRBJ1-2,TRBV27,CASSPRDRALKGYTF,TGTGCCAGCAGTCCCCGGGACAGGGCCTTAAAGGGCTACACCTTC
TRBD1,NA,TRBJ1-1,TRBV7-8,CASSLANRGLNTEAFF,TGTGCCAGCAGCTTAGCTAACAGGGGGCTCAACACTGAAGCTTTCTTT
NA,NA,TRBJ2-7,TRBV7-8,CASSSGIFSYGQYF,TGTGCCAGCAGCTCCGGGATATTTTCCTACGGGCAGTACTTC
TRBD1,NA,TRBJ1-5,TRBV15,CATSRERQGYQPQHF,TGTGCCACCAGCAGAGAGAGACAGGGATATCAGCCCCAGCATTTT
TRBD2,NA,TRBJ2-7,TRBV7-8,CASSHRRLADYYEQYF,TGTGCCAGCAGCCACCGTCGACTAGCCGATTACTACGAGCAGTACTTC
TRBD1,once,TRBJ1-6,TRBV6-1,CASRDRGLTNSPLHF,TGTGCCAGCAGGGACAGGGGGCTTACTAATTCACCCCTCCACTTT
NA,NA,TRBJ2-1,TRBV6-5,CASTSGGSDNERQFF,TGTGCCAGCACCAGCGGCGGTAGCGACAATGAGCGGCAGTTCTTC
TRBD1,NA,TRBJ2-7,TRBV5-1,CASSLDGTGGYEQYF,TGCGCCAGCAGCTTGGATGGGACAGGGGGCTACGAGCAGTACTTC
TRBD2,once,TRBJ2-7,TRBV19,CASSNGGRGTYEQYF,TGTGCCAGTAGTAACGGCGGGAGAGGGACCTACGAGCAGTACTTC
NA,NA,TRBJ2-1,TRBV28,CASSSPARDNEQFF,TGTGCCAGCAGTTCCCCCGCCCGGGACAATGAGCAGTTCTTC
TRBD1,NA,TRBJ1-1,TRBV27,CASSSYRGQNTEAFF,TGTGCCAGCAGTTCCTACAGGGGGCAGAACACTGAAGCTTTCTTT
NA,NA,TRBJ1-1,TRBV5-1,CASSFDIRNTEAFF,TGCGCCAGCAGCTTCGACATCCGGAACACTGAAGCTTTCTTT
NA,few,TRBJ1-1,TRBV5-6,CASSPWRVLATEAFF,TGTGCCAGCAGCCCATGGCGAGTTTTAGCCACTGAAGCTTTCTTT
TRBD1,once,TRBJ1-3,TRBV27,CASSRTGAASGNTIYF,TGTGCCAGCAGCCGTACAGGGGCGGCCTCTGGAAACACCATATATTTT
NA,once,TRBJ2-3,TRBV7-9,CASRAGQDTDTQYF,TGTGCCAGCAGGGCAGGGCAGGACACAGATACGCAGTATTTT
TRBD1,NA,TRBJ2-7,TRBV19,CASSVSTGGWVEQYF,TGTGCCAGTAGTGTTTCGACAGGGGGCTGGGTCGAGCAGTACTTC
NA,NA,TRBJ2-2,TRBV4-1,CASSQDRGHNTGELFF,TGCGCCAGCAGCCAAGATAGGGGACATAACACCGGGGAGCTGTTTTTT
NA,NA,TRBJ1-1,TRBV5-5,CASSLDRASTEAFF,TGTGCCAGCAGCTTGGACAGGGCTAGCACTGAAGCTTTCTTT
NA,NA,TRBJ2-4,TRBV11-2,CASSFVGAAKNIQYF,TGTGCCAGCAGCTTCGTAGGGGCCGCCAAAAACATTCAGTACTTC
TRBD1,few,TRBJ1-5,TRBV30,CAWGQGAGQPQHF,TGTGCCTGGGGACAGGGGGCTGGTCAGCCCCAGCATTTT
TRBD2,NA,TRBJ2-1,TRBV4-1,CASSQESWREAGNEQFF,TGCGCCAGCAGCCAAGAATCATGGCGGGAGGCAGGCAATGAGCAGTTCTTC
TRBD1,NA,TRBJ1-4,TRBV5-4,CASSRTTGAEGNEKLFF,TGTGCCAGCAGCCGAACGACAGGGGCAGAGGGTAATGAAAAACTGTTTTTT
TRBD2,few,TRBJ2-4,TRBV30,CAWTRGLSGGIQYF,TGTGCCTGGACCCGGGGGTTAAGCGGGGGGATTCAGTACTTC
TRBD1,NA,TRBJ1-5,TRBV2,CASSQGQGQPQHF,TGTGCCAGCAGTCAGGGACAGGGCCAGCCCCAGCATTTT
NA,NA,TRBJ1-1,TRBV30,CAWGTPGGTEAFF,TGTGCCTGGGGGACTCCGGGAGGCACTGAAGCTTTCTTT
TRBD1,NA,TRBJ2-5,TRBV5-1,CASNYRGQETQYF,TGCGCCAGCAACTACAGGGGCCAAGAGACCCAGTACTTC
NA,NA,TRBJ2-3,TRBV5-8,CASSPVTGWSTDTQYF,TGTGCCAGCAGCCCAGTGACAGGATGGAGCACAGATACGCAGTATTTT
NA,NA,TRBJ2-4,TRBV5-5,CASSFGVAKNIQYF,TGTGCCAGCAGCTTCGGGGTGGCCAAAAACATTCAGTACTTC
NA,NA,TRBJ2-3,TRBV5-4,CASSLGAALTDTQYF,TGTGCCAGCAGCTTGGGAGCGGCACTCACAGATACGCAGTATTTT
TRBD2,NA,TRBJ2-7,TRBV30,CAWSSGTTPYEQYF,TGTGCCTGGAGTTCCGGGACTACGCCCTACGAGCAGTACTTC
NA,NA,TRBJ1-4,TRBV6-1,CASSEPGRTNEKLFF,TGTGCCAGCAGTGAACCGGGAAGAACTAATGAAAAACTGTTTTTT
TRBD2,NA,TRBJ2-3,TRBV5-4,CASSPTSGETDTQYF,TGTGCCAGCAGCCCAACTAGCGGGGAAACAGATACGCAGTATTTT
NA,NA,TRBJ2-5,TRBV2,CASSAQGMYGETQYF,TGTGCCAGCAGTGCGCAGGGCATGTATGGAGAGACCCAGTACTTC
NA,NA,TRBJ2-7,TRBV9,CASSVGPSGSDYEQHF,TGTGCCAGCAGCGTAGGCCCATCGGGCAGCGACTACGAGCAGCACTTC
TRBD1,NA,TRBJ2-7,TRBV7-9,CSSSLAIGGSAYEQYF,TGTTCCAGCAGCTTAGCTATAGGGGGCAGCGCCTACGAGCAGTACTTC
NA,NA,TRBJ2-2,TRBV18,CASSPQRAGSNTGELFF,TGTGCCAGCTCACCACAGAGGGCCGGCTCGAACACCGGGGAGCTGTTTTTT
TRBD1,NA,TRBJ1-2,TRBV5-6,CASSRDRFGYTF,TGTGCCAGCAGCCGGGACAGGTTTGGCTACACCTTC
TRBD1,NA,TRBJ1-2,TRBV4-1,CASTWGPGQGLRVYTF,TGCGCCAGCACCTGGGGACCGGGACAGGGGCTGCGTGTCTACACCTTC